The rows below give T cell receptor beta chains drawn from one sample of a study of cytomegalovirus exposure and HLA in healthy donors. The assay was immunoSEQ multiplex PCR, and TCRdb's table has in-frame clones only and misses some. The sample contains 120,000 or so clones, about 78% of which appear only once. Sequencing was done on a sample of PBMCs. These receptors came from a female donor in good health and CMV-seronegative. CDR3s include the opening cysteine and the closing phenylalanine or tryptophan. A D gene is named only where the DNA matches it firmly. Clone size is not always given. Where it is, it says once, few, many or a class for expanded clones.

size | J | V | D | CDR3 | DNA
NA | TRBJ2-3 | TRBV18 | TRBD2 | CASSPNYRTSGTADTQYF | TGTGCCAGCTCACCTAACTATAGGACTAGCGGGACGGCAGATACGCAGTATTTT
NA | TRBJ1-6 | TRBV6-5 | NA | CASSYSSTRVQLIF | TGTGCCAGCAGTTACTCGTCAACCCGGGTCCAGCTTATCTTT
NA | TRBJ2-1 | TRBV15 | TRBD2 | CATSRELAARYEQFF | TGTGCCACCAGCAGAGAACTAGCGGCTAGGTATGAGCAGTTCTTC
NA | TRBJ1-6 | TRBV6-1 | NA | CASILGRGGNSPLHF | TGTGCCAGCATCCTAGGGAGGGGCGGCAATTCACCCCTCCACTTT
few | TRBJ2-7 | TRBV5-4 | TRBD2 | CATVKREGAYEQYF | TGTGCCACCGTAAAGCGGGAGGGGGCCTACGAGCAGTACTTC
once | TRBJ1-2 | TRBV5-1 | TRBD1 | CASSLGTGYYGYTF | TGCGCCAGCAGCTTGGGGACAGGTTACTATGGCTACACCTTC
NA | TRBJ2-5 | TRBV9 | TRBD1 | CASSVDPTGYQETQYF | TGTGCCAGCAGCGTAGACCCGACAGGGTACCAAGAGACCCAGTACTTC
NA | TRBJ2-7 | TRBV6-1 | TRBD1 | CASSSPGQGTYEQYF | TGTGCCAGCAGCTCCCCGGGACAGGGAACCTACGAGCAGTACTTC
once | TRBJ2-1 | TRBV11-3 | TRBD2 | CASSLVAGGPFEQFF | TGTGCCAGCAGCTTAGTCGCGGGAGGGCCGTTTGAGCAGTTCTTC
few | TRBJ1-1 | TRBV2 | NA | CASSEAGVSPYTEAFF | TGTGCCAGCAGTGAAGCAGGGGTCAGTCCCTATACCGAAGCTTTCTTT
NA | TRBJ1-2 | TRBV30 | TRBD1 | CAWTPGQNYGYTF | TGTGCCTGGACTCCGGGACAGAACTATGGCTACACCTTC
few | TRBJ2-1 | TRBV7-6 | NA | CASSLQAGNYNEQFF | TGTGCCAGCAGCTTACAGGCGGGAAACTACAATGAGCAGTTCTTC
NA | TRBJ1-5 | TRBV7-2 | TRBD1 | CASSPTGDQPQHF | TGTGCCAGCAGCCCAACAGGGGACCAGCCCCAGCATTTT
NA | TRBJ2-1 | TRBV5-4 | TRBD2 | CASSLRLAGDNEQFF | TGTGCCAGCAGCTTGCGACTAGCGGGCGACAATGAGCAGTTCTTC
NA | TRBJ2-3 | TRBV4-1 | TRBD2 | CASSPMGLAGVADTQYF | TGCGCCAGCAGCCCCATGGGACTAGCGGGGGTCGCAGATACGCAGTATTTT
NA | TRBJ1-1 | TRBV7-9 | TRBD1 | CASSLGTRGIMNTEAFF | TGTGCCAGCAGCTTAGGAACCAGGGGGATAATGAACACTGAAGCTTTCTTT
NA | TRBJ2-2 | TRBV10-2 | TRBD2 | CASRGGVGDTGELFF | TGCGCCAGCAGGGGGGGGGTCGGGGACACCGGGGAGCTGTTTTTT
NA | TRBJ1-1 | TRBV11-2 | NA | CASRSSGQGPEAFF | TGTGCCAGCAGATCCTCGGGGCAGGGGCCTGAAGCTTTCTTT
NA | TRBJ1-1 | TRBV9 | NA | CASSGSDSYTEAFF | TGTGCCAGCAGCGGATCGGACAGTTACACTGAAGCTTTCTTT
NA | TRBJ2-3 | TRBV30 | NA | CAWSHLLTPGTDTQYF | TGTGCCTGGAGTCATCTCCTTACTCCGGGGACAGATACGCAGTATTTT
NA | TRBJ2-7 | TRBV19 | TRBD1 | CASSADRGSYEQYF | TGTGCCAGTAGTGCCGACAGGGGATCATACGAGCAGTACTTC
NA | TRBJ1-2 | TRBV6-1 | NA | CASSSQRENLGYTF | TGTGCCAGCAGTTCACAGAGGGAAAACTTGGGCTACACCTTC
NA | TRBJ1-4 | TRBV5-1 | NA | CASSYGTPNEKLFF | TGCGCCAGCAGCTACGGGACACCGAATGAAAAACTGTTTTTT
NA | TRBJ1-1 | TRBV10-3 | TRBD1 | CAISDPQGAISNMNTEAFF | TGTGCCATCAGTGACCCCCAGGGGGCGATTTCAAACATGAACACTGAAGCTTTCTTT
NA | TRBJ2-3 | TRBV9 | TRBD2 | CASSAMLLAGGPEDTQYF | TGTGCCAGCAGCGCCATGCTACTAGCGGGGGGGCCTGAAGATACGCAGTATTTT
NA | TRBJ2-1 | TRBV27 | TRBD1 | CASSLRRTGRTKNEQFF | TGTGCCAGCAGTTTAAGGAGGACAGGGAGAACGAAAAATGAGCAGTTCTTC
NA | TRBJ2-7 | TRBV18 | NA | CASSVMGAVGYEQYF | TGTGCCAGCTCGGTCATGGGGGCAGTAGGCTACGAGCAGTACTTC
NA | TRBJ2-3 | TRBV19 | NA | CASSIGPRDTQYF | TGTGCCAGTAGTATAGGACCTAGGGATACGCAGTATTTT
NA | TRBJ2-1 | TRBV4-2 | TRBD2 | CASQKQREPANEQFF | TGTGCCAGCCAGAAACAGCGGGAGCCTGCCAATGAGCAGTTCTTC
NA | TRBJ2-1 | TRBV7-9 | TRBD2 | CSSSLASGRGYNEQFF | TGTTCCAGCAGCTTAGCGTCCGGGAGGGGCTACAATGAGCAGTTCTTC
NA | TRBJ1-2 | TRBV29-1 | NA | CSVAPAGAGDLSNYGYTF | TGCAGCGTTGCCCCGGCAGGGGCAGGTGATTTGTCTAACTATGGCTACACCTTC
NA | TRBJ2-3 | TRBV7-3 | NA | CASSLIGSSTDTQYF | TGTGCCAGCAGCTTAATCGGTTCTAGCACAGATACGCAGTATTTT
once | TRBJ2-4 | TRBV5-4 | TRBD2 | CASSLGGLAGGQNIQYF | TGTGCCAGCAGCTTGGGGGGACTAGCGGGAGGGCAAAACATTCAGTACTTC
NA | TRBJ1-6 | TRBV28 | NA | CASNRPGGSQAPLHF | TGTGCCAGCAATCGCCCCGGGGGTTCCCAGGCACCCCTCCACTTT
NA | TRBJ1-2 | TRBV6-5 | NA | CASTLSPDSGSGYTF | TGTGCCAGCACTCTAAGCCCGGACAGTGGCAGTGGCTACACCTTC
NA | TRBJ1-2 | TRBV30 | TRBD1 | CAWSAGTGYWGSPSNYGYTF | TGTGCCTGGAGTGCCGGGACAGGGTATTGGGGATCGCCTTCTAACTATGGCTACACCTTC
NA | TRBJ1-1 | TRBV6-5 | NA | CASSRTDNTEAFF | TGTGCCAGCAGTCGGACAGACAACACTGAAGCTTTCTTT
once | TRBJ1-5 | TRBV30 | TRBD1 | CAWSLPGQGNQPQHF | TGTGCCTGGAGTCTTCCGGGACAGGGAAATCAGCCCCAGCATTTT
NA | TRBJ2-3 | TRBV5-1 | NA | CASRLEDTQYF | TGCGCCAGCAGGCTGGAGGATACGCAGTATTTT
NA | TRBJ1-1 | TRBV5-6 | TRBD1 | CAPTGTGGLNTEAFF | TGTGCCCCCACCGGGACAGGGGGCTTGAACACTGAAGCTTTCTTT
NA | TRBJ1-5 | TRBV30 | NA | CAWSVRVDQPQHF | TGTGCCTGGAGTGTACGCGTTGATCAGCCCCAGCATTTT
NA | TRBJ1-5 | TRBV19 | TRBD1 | CASHRDRRRSQPQHF | TGTGCCAGTCACCGGGACAGAAGACGAAGTCAGCCCCAGCATTTT
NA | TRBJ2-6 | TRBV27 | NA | CASSSAARISGANVLTF | TGTGCCAGCAGTTCCGCGGCTCGGATATCTGGGGCCAACGTCCTGACTTTC
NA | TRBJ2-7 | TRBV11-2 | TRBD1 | CASSLGQGVYEQYF | TGTGCCAGCAGCCTCGGACAGGGTGTCTACGAGCAGTACTTC
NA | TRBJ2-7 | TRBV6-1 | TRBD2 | CASSASGGGAYEQYF | TGTGCCAGCAGTGCCTCTGGCGGGGGGGCCTACGAGCAGTACTTC
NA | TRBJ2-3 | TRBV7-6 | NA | CASSLAGSTDTQYF | TGTGCCAGCAGCTTAGCCGGTAGCACAGATACGCAGTATTTT
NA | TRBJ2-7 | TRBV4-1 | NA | CASSQTGYEQYF | TGCGCCAGCAGCCAAACAGGCTACGAGCAGTACTTC
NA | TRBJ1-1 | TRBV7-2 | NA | CASSLDVQSYHEAFF | TGTGCCAGCAGCTTAGACGTACAGAGCTACCATGAAGCTTTCTTT
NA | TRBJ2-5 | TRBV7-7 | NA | CASSLQGYETQYF | TGTGCCAGCAGCTTACAGGGATACGAGACCCAGTACTTC
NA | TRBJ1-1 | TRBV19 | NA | CASSIANRENTEAFF | TGTGCCAGTAGTATCGCAAACAGGGAGAACACTGAAGCTTTCTTT
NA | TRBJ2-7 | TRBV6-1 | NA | CASSENRYEQYF | TGTGCCAGCAGCGAAAACCGGTACGAGCAGTACTTC
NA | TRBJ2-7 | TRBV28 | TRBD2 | CASRPGLAASYEQYF | TGTGCCAGCAGACCCGGACTAGCTGCATCCTACGAGCAGTACTTC
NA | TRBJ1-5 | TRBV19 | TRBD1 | CASKGQALPYSNQPQHF | TGTGCCAGTAAGGGACAGGCCTTACCTTATAGCAATCAGCCCCAGCATTTT
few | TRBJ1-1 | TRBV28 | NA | CASSLTENTEAFF | TGTGCCAGCAGCCTGACAGAGAACACTGAAGCTTTCTTT
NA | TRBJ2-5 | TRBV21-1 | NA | CASSVRGRDRGIQETQYF | TGTGCCAGCAGCGTTAGGGGACGGGACAGGGGCATCCAAGAGACCCAGTACTTC
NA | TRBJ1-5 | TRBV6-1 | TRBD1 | CASSEQGDFNQPQHF | TGTGCCAGCAGTGAACAGGGGGATTTTAATCAGCCCCAGCATTTT
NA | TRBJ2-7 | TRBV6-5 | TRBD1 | CASSFYSDRDEQYF | TGTGCCAGCAGTTTTTACTCCGACAGGGACGAGCAGTACTTC
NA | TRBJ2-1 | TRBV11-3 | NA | CASSFTNEQFF | TGTGCCAGCAGCTTCACAAATGAGCAGTTCTTC
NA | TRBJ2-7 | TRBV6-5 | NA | CASSYGRTGSSYEQYF | TGTGCCAGCAGTTACGGGCGAACAGGGAGCTCCTACGAGCAGTACTTC